This T cell receptor (beta chain) was retrieved from a study of CD8+CD57+ T cells in acquired aplastic anemia. Study outcomes and limitations: Patients and controls shared about 27 CD8+ CDR3 sequences.

Between the trimmed V and J ends, which lost 8 bases and 5 bases, there was a span of 16 bases. The V gene's germline CDR1 is SGDLS and CDR2 YYNGEE. The CDR3 runs 13 residues. Regarding this clonotype: Its antigen is not identified.

Researchers used genomic DNA as the template to profile TCR beta VDJ and CDR3. TCRdb passed the reads through MiXCR, listing each CDR3 protein once. Here the sample spans roughly 40,000 distinct CDR3 sequences, around 63% being singletons. Sequenced: sorted CD4+, CD8+, or CD8+CD57+ T cells (not recorded which) from PBMCs. This TCR was recovered from a human donor in good health, serving as a control. The chain couples TRBV9 to TRBJ1-1; weak D call: TRBD1 (5 bases). The CDR3 nucleotides read TGTGCCAGTCCCCGGGACCGACTAACTGAAGCTTTCTTT. It encodes CASPRDRLTEAFF.